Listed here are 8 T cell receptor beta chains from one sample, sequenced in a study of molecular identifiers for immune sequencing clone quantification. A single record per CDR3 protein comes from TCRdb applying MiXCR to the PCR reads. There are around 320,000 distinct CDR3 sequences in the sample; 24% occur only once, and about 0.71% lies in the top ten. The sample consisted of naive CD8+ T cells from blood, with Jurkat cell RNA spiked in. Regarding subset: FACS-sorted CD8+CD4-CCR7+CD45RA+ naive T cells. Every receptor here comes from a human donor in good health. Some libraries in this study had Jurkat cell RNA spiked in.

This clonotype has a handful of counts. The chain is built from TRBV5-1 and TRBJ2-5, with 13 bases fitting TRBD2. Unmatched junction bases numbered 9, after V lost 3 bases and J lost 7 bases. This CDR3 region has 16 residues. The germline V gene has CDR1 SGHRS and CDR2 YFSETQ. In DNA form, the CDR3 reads TGCGCCAGCAGCTCGACTAGCGGGGGGACCGGTGGGACCCAGTACTTC. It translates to CASSSTSGGTGGTQYF.

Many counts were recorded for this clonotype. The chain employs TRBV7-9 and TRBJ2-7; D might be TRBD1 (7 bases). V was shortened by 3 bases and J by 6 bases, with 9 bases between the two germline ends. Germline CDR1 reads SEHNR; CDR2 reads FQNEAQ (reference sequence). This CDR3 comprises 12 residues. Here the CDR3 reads CASSLEGAEQYF. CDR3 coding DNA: TGTGCCAGCAGCTTGGAGGGGGCCGAGCAGTACTTC.

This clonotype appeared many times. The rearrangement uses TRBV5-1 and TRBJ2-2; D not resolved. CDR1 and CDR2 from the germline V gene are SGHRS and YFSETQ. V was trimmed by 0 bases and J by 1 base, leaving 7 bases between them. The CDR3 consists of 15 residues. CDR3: CASSLEAENTGELFF. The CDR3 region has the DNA TGCGCCAGCAGCTTGGAGGCGGAGAACACCGGGGAGCTGTTTTTT.

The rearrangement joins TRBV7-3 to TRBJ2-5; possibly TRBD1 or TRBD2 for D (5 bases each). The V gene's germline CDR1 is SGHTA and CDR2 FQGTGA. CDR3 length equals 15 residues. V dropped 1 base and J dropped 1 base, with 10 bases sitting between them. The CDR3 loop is CASSLMGLAQETQYF. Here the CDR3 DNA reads TGTGCCAGCAGCTTAATGGGGCTAGCCCAAGAGACCCAGTACTTC.

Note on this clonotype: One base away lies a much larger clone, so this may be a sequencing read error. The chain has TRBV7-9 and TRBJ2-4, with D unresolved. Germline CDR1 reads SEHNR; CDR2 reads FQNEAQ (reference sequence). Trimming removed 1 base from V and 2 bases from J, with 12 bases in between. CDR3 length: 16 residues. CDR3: CASSLGTDLTKNIQYF. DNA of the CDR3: TGTGCCAGCAGCTTAGGTACGGATTTAACCAAAAACATTCAGTACTTC. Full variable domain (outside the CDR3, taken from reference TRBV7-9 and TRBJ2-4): DTGVSQNPRHKITKRGQNVTFRCDPISEHNRLYWYRQTLGQGPEFLTYFQNEAQLEKSRLLSDRFSAERPKGSFSTLEIQRTEQGDSAMYLCASSLGTDLTKNIQYFGAGTRLSVL.

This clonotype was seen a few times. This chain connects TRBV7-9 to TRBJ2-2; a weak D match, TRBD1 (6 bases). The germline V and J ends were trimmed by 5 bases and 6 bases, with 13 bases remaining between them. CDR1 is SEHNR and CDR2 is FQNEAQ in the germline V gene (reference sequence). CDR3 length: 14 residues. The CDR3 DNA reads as TGTGCCAGCAGCCCGGGACAACGCCCCGGGGAGCTGTTTTTT. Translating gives CASSPGQRPGELFF. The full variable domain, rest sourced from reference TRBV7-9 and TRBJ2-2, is DTGVSQNPRHKITKRGQNVTFRCDPISEHNRLYWYRQTLGQGPEFLTYFQNEAQLEKSRLLSDRFSAERPKGSFSTLEIQRTEQGDSAMYLCASSPGQRPGELFFGEGSRLTVL.

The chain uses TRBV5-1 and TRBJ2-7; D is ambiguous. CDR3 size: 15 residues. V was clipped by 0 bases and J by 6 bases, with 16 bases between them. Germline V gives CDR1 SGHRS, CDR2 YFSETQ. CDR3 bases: TGCGCCAGCAGCTTGGAAAGCTTTGACGTGGGCGAGCAGTACTTC. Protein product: CASSLESFDVGEQYF.

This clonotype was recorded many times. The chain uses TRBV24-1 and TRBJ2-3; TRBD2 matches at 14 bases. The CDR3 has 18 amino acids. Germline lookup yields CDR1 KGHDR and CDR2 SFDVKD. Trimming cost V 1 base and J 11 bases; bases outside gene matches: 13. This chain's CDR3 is CATSDFWTSGRPSAKQYF. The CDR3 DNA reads TGTGCCACCAGTGATTTTTGGACTAGCGGGAGGCCTTCAGCAAAGCAGTATTTT.